The clone carrying this T cell receptor beta chain showed up many times. No antigen is known for it. The data were taken from a study of T-cell reconstitution after alpha-beta-depleted transplantation in children. Overall study findings and caveats: After transplant, at about two months, alpha-beta T cells were reportedly derived from several hundred expanded graft clones. A year post-transplant, T-cell counts and diversity derived mostly from newly produced T cells. Recipient T cells and thymic progenitors that survived were the source of the high TCRbeta diversity seen at day 60 in some patients.

Trimming pared 5 bases from V and 6 bases from J, leaving 10 bases between. CDR3 length: 12 residues. Germline CDR1 reads MNHEY; CDR2 reads SMNVEV (reference sequence). Unique molecular identifiers were used to barcode this TCRbeta library. MiXCR was run by TCRdb on the PCR reads, yielding one entry per CDR3 protein. The table includes about 170,000 distinct CDR3 sequences, approximately 10% detected once. Here the sequenced sample was PBMCs, taken before TCRalphabeta/CD19-depleted stem cell transplant. The clonotype was recovered from a boy under 10 years old with acute myeloid leukemia, due to receive a stem cell transplant. This chain links TRBV27 with TRBJ1-1; a weak D match, TRBD1 (5 bases). The CDR3 loop is CASSKGLPEAFF. For the CDR3, the DNA is TGTGCCAGCAGTAAGGGACTTCCTGAAGCTTTCTTT.